This TCR beta chain emerged from a study of T-cell memory formation after mild COVID-19. Looked up from germline, CDR1 is SGHTA and CDR2 is FQGNSA. CDR3 length equals 15 residues. With V trimmed by 5 bases and J by 5 bases, 8 bases remained unmatched. Using its own MiXCR run on the 5' RACE reads, TCRdb lists one record per CDR3 protein. This table has around 180,000 distinct CDR3 sequences, 15% to 20% appearing once. The sequence derives from a man between 18 and 29 years old who had mild COVID-19 (a few samples of this study predate the infection). Cell type and time point are not known. The chain employs TRBV7-2 and TRBJ1-1, with TRBD1 matching over 10 bases. Material for sequencing was PBMCs or a T cell subset sorted from them (not recorded which). The chain's CDR3 is CASSPWDRGGTEAFF. The CDR3 DNA follows: TGTGCCAGCAGCCCTTGGGACAGGGGAGGAACTGAAGCTTTCTTT.